The entry below gives a single T cell receptor (beta chain) sequence along with its context. Its antigen is still unknown. Sequencing of TCR beta was performed on blood CD8+ and CD4+ T cells. It was negative isolation that provided the CD8+ and CD4+ T cells, whereas TEMRA cells were enriched by FACS. Random-hexamer reverse transcription was applied to about 0.5 to 1 ug RNA. The method of amplification for TCR beta CDR3 was immunoSEQ multiplex PCR, covering 54 Vbeta and 13 Jbeta. One entry per CDR3 protein, called by TCRdb with MiXCR from the immunoSEQ multiplex PCR reads. The data contain about 130,000 distinct CDR3 sequences, 90% to 95% of them singletons. This entry belongs to a study of CD8 T cells in Susac syndrome. Study-wide results and caveats: The study conceded that relatively few individuals underwent its TCR sequencing and HLA analysis.

This receptor was obtained from a human donor in good health. The sequencing input was CD4+ T cells from PBMCs.

This CDR3 reads CSARGGTRGGYEQYF. The CDR3 DNA reads as TGCAGTGCTAGAGGGGGGACCCGGGGAGGATACGAGCAGTACTTC. The chain joins TRBV20-1 to TRBJ2-7; tentative D call: TRBD2 (6 bases). Per germline, CDR1 DFQATT and CDR2 SNEGSKA (reference sequence). The V and J ends lost 1 base and 4 bases respectively, with 17 bases between them. The CDR3 spans 15 residues.